Below, 15 T cell receptor beta chains from the same sample are listed, as sequenced in a study of Tregs in tolerant kidney transplant recipients. The repertoire was sequenced with immunoSEQ multiplex PCR; TCRdb's copy has only in-frame clones and lacks some. The repertoire consists of fewer than 150,000 clones, with around 91% occurring once and the leading ten covering approximately 0.59%. Sequenced input: CD4+ T cells from blood. The receptors were sampled from a human donor in good health.

The chain uses TRBV11-3 and TRBJ2-1; D possibly uses TRBD1 or TRBD2 (5 bases each). CDR3 length: 14 amino acids. Trimming took off 6 bases at V and 1 base at J, with 10 bases between the two ends. The germline V gene has CDR1 SGHNT and CDR2 YENEEA. CDR3 protein: CASSGDGSYNEQFF. Written as DNA, the CDR3 is TGTGCCAGCAGTGGGGACGGGTCCTACAATGAGCAGTTCTTC.

J is TRBJ2-7 and V is TRBV5-8; a possible D gene is TRBD1 (7 bases). The V end lost 1 base, the J end lost 3 bases, and 20 bases lay between the germline ends. CDR3 length: 17 residues. Germline V gene lookup returns CDR1 SGHTS and CDR2 YDEGEE. In nucleotides, the CDR3 is TGTGCCAGCAGCTTGCAACCAAGACAGGGAGGCTACTACGAGCAGTACTTC. It yields the protein CASSLQPRQGGYYEQYF.

This clone was picked up a small number of times. DNA of the CDR3: TGTGCCAGCAGTGGACCGAGGGGGGATTACGAGCAGTACTTC. Residues: CASSGPRGDYEQYF. V usage is TRBV6-1 and J usage is TRBJ2-7; TRBD1 or TRBD2 may be the D gene (6 bases each). The germline V gene encodes CDR1 MNHNS and CDR2 SASEGT. This CDR3 contains 14 residues. Trimming took off 4 bases at V and 4 bases at J, with 14 bases between the two ends.

The CDR3: CASSPFAWEKGVYGYTF. CDR3 coding DNA: TGTGCCAGCTCACCGTTCGCGTGGGAAAAAGGGGTCTATGGCTACACCTTC. This chain uses TRBV18 with TRBJ1-2; possible D gene TRBD1, 5 bases. Germline V gene data show CDR1 as KGHSH and CDR2 as LQKENI. Trimming cost V 3 bases and J 4 bases, with 21 bases left between them. The length of the CDR3 is 17 residues.

The chain has TRBV6-1 and TRBJ1-6; a weak D match, TRBD1 (5 bases). The CDR3 has 15 amino acids. The germline V gene has CDR1 MNHNS and CDR2 SASEGT. Deletions cut 10 bases from V and 3 bases from J, with 16 bases between. The CDR3 loop is CATQGDRNYNSPLHF. Written as DNA, the CDR3 is TGTGCCACCCAGGGTGATCGAAACTATAATTCACCCCTCCACTTT.

V usage is TRBV6-5 and J usage is TRBJ1-1, with D unclear. The germline V and J ends were trimmed by 7 bases and 1 base, with 10 bases remaining between them. CDR3 length equals 13 residues. Germline CDR1 MNHEY, CDR2 SVGAGI. This CDR3 is CASNVYGNTEAFF. DNA of the CDR3: TGTGCCAGCAATGTGTATGGGAACACTGAAGCTTTCTTT.

V is TRBV4-2 and J is TRBJ2-1; 8 nucleotides agree with TRBD1. V lost 3 bases, J lost 4 bases, and 5 bases stayed unmatched. CDR3 length: 15 residues. Germline-derived CDR1 and CDR2 are LGHNA and YNFKEQ. CDR3 nucleotide sequence: TGTGCCAGCAGCCATGGACAGGGCCCTTACAATGAGCAGTTCTTC. This encodes CASSHGQGPYNEQFF.

V is TRBV9 and J is TRBJ2-1, with D perhaps TRBD2 (6 bases). V was shortened by 0 bases and J by 4 bases, with 14 bases between the two germline ends. CDR1 is SGDLS and CDR2 is YYNGEE in the germline V gene. The CDR3 is 16 amino acids. The CDR3 region is CASSVVGARGYNEQFF. CDR3 in DNA: TGTGCCAGCAGCGTAGTCGGGGCGCGGGGTTACAATGAGCAGTTCTTC.

The chain joins TRBV5-1 to TRBJ1-4; possible D gene TRBD1, 6 bases. The CDR3 is 15 residues long. With 1 base removed from V and 7 bases from J, the gap between germline ends came to 14 bases. Germline V lookup: CDR1 SGHRS, CDR2 YFSETQ. The CDR3, as DNA: TGCGCCAGCAGCTTGTATGCAGGGGCGGGTGAAAAACTGTTTTTT. Translation: CASSLYAGAGEKLFF.

The V gene is TRBV18, the J gene TRBJ2-7; 11 positions match TRBD2. Germline V gene lookup returns CDR1 KGHSH and CDR2 LQKENI. The V gene end was trimmed by 2 bases and the J gene end by 3 bases; junction bases not matched to a gene: 24. The CDR3 sequence is 22 residues long. In DNA form, the CDR3 reads TGTGCCAGCTCACCAAGAACAGCCCCTCGACTAGCGGGGCAACCCGGATTCTACGAGCAGTACTTC. As protein: CASSPRTAPRLAGQPGFYEQYF.

This chain uses TRBV7-9 with TRBJ1-2; D may be TRBD1 (5 bases). The length of the CDR3 is 13 residues. Germline V gives CDR1 SEHNR, CDR2 FQNEAQ (reference sequence). V lost 0 bases, J lost 8 bases, and 10 bases lay in between. Here the CDR3 DNA reads TGTGCCAGCAGCTTAGCTGGGGCGCGGGGCTACACCTTC. Protein sequence: CASSLAGARGYTF.

The V and J genes are TRBV19 and TRBJ2-1; tentative D call: TRBD2 (6 bases). CDR1 LNHDA and CDR2 SQIVND come from the germline V gene (reference sequence). V lost 5 bases and J 5 bases, leaving 16 bases between the germline ends. The CDR3 extends over 15 amino acids. This CDR3 reads CASSSSRRANNEQFF. In nucleotides, the CDR3 is TGTGCCAGTAGTTCTAGCCGGAGGGCCAACAATGAGCAGTTCTTC.

This chain connects TRBV7-7 to TRBJ2-3; 8 bases are shared with TRBD2. J lost 3 bases, V lost 5 bases, and 7 bases had no gene match. The CDR3 is 15 amino acids. In germline, CDR1 is SSHAT, CDR2 FNYEAQ (reference sequence). The CDR3: CASSPGTSRTDTQYF. The DNA for the CDR3 is TGTGCCAGCAGCCCAGGGACTAGTCGAACAGATACGCAGTATTTT.

J is TRBJ2-7 and V is TRBV4-1; D is ambiguous. Germline CDR1 reads MGHRA; CDR2 reads YSYEKL. The CDR3 consists of 16 residues. Trimming shortened V by 1 base and J by 1 base, and 14 bases separated the two germline ends. CDR3 nucleotides: TGCGCCAGCAGCCAAGGGATTCGAGCGCTATCCTACGAGCAGTACTTC. Residues: CASSQGIRALSYEQYF.

This clone has only one observation. The genes are TRBV6-5 and TRBJ1-2, with D tentatively TRBD1 (5 bases). Germline V gives CDR1 MNHEY, CDR2 SVGAGI. V lost 6 bases, J lost 3 bases, and 11 bases lay in between. This CDR3 has 13 amino acids. In DNA form, the CDR3 reads TGTGCCAGCAGCCGGGACTCATACTATGGCTACACCTTC. Residues: CASSRDSYYGYTF.